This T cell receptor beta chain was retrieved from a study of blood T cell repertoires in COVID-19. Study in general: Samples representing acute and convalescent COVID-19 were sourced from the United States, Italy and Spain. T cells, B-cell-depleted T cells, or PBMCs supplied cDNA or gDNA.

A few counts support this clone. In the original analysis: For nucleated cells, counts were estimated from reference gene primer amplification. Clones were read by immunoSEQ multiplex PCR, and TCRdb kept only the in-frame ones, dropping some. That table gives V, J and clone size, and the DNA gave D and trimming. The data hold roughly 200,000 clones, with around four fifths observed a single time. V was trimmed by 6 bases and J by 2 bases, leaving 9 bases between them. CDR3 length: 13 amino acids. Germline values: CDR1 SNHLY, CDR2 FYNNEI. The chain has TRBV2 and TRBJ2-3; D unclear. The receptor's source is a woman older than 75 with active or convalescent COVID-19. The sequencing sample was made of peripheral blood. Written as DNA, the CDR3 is TGTGCCAGCAGGCCACCAGACACAGATACGCAGTATTTT. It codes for CASRPPDTDTQYF.